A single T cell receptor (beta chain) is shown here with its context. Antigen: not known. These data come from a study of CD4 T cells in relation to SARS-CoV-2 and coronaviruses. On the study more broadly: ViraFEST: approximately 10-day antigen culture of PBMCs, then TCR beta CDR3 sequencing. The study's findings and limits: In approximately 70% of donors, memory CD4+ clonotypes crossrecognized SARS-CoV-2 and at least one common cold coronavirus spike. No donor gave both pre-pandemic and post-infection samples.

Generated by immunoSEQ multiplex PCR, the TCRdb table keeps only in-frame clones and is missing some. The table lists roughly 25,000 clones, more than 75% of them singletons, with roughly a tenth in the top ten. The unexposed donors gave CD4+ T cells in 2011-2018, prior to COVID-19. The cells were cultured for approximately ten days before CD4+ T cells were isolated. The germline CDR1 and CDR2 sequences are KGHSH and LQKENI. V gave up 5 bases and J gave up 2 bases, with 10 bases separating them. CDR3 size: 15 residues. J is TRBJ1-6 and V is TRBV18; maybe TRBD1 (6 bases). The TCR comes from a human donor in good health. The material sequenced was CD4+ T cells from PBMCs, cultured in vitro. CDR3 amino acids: CASSVQGPYNSPLHF. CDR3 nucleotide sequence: TGTGCCAGCTCAGTACAGGGACCCTATAATTCACCCCTCCACTTT.